The clone carrying this T cell receptor (beta chain) was observed a single time. Its target is not known. No patient showed confetti depigmentation, a clinical sign of active disease. This sample was included in a study of resident and recirculating memory T cells in vitiligo. Study details: Genomic DNA was extracted from whole homogenized samples, with no cell sorting. Study conclusions and caveats: Sequences differed between biopsy sites and patients, suggesting private specificity.

V lost 4 bases and J lost 8; bases outside the gene matches: 9. The CDR3 is 15 residues long. The V gene's germline CDR1 is SNHLY and CDR2 FYNNEI. Measured with immunoSEQ multiplex PCR; TCRdb has only the in-frame clones, and not every one. Among tens of thousands of clones, approximately 90% were seen once, and the ten largest hold around 4.7%. This chain links TRBV2 with TRBJ1-2, with 11 bases matching TRBD1. The receptor comes from a male donor with vitiligo. Input material: blood. CDR3 sequence (DNA): TGTGCCAGCAGTGCCGCCCGGGACAGGGGGGACGGCTACACCTTC. Protein sequence: CASSAARDRGDGYTF.